Given below is one TCR beta chain in context. TCRdb passed the 5' RACE reads through MiXCR, listing each CDR3 protein once. The sample contains roughly 600,000 distinct CDR3 sequences, more than 15% of which appear only once. The data belong to a study of T-cell memory formation after mild COVID-19. On the study more broadly: The study found TCR clusters largely donor specific.

V lost 0 bases and J lost 5, with 10 bases in between. From germline, CDR1 is LGHNA and CDR2 YNFKEQ. There are 14 residues in the CDR3. The V and J genes are TRBV4-2 and TRBJ1-1; D gene ambiguous. The receptor was derived from an adult woman who had mild COVID-19 (a few samples of this study predate the infection). Cell type and time point are not known. The sample taken for sequencing was PBMCs or a T cell subset sorted from them (not recorded which). The CDR3 here is CASSQDSRKTEAFF. The CDR3 DNA follows: TGTGCCAGCAGCCAAGATTCGAGGAAAACTGAAGCTTTCTTT.